These 6 T cell receptor beta chains came from one sample sequenced in a study of cytomegalovirus exposure and HLA in healthy donors. Primers included in the PCR were 60 Vbeta and 13 Jbeta primers. TCRdb's copy holds only in-frame clones and misses some; the assay was immunoSEQ multiplex PCR. The repertoire includes 65,000 or so clones, 60% to 80% of them detected once, and roughly 3.4% sits in the top ten. The sample consisted of PBMCs. The receptors were gathered from a woman aged 40-49 years in good health and CMV-seropositive.

The CDR3 nucleotides are TGTGCCAGCAGTTTGACAGGGAACTATGGCTACACCTTC. Translated: CASSLTGNYGYTF. J is TRBJ1-2 and V is TRBV25-1; TRBD1 aligns across 7 bases. Germline trimming cut 5 bases from V and 2 bases from J; bases unmatched to any gene: 2. This CDR3 comprises 13 residues. The germline gives CDR1 MGHDK, CDR2 SYGVNS.

This clone was counted a few times. The chain combines TRBV5-1 with TRBJ1-6, with a possible D match to TRBD1 (5 bases). The CDR3 is 15 amino acids. The V gene lost 5 bases and the J gene lost 5 bases, with 14 bases spanning the gap. Germline CDR1 and CDR2: SGHRS and YFSETQ. CDR3 nucleotide sequence: TGCGCCAGCAGTTTCTTGGGGGGGAATAATTCACCCCTCCACTTT. Its translation is CASSFLGGNNSPLHF.

This clone occurred a few times. J is TRBJ1-5 and V is TRBV5-1; D is perhaps TRBD1 (6 bases). This CDR3 is 16 amino acids long. Germline V gene lookup returns CDR1 SGHRS and CDR2 YFSETQ. Trimming removed 5 bases from V and 5 bases from J, with 20 bases in between. The CDR3 protein is CASSTAGVGVDQPQHF. The CDR3 region has the DNA TGCGCCAGCAGTACAGCAGGGGTTGGGGTTGATCAGCCCCAGCATTTT.

The chain joins TRBV14 to TRBJ2-5; D possibly corresponds to TRBD2 (7 bases). Germline V lookup: CDR1 SGHDN, CDR2 FVKESK. Trimming removed 1 base at V and 4 bases at J, with 16 bases between. The CDR3 has 16 residues. CDR3 DNA sequence: TGTGCCAGCAGCCAAGCCAAGCGGGGCAGGGGAGAGACCCAGTACTTC. Its protein is CASSQAKRGRGETQYF.

This clone was counted once. The chain carries TRBV5-1 and TRBJ2-1; 8 bases map to TRBD1. The CDR3 has 14 amino acids. Germline V lookup: CDR1 SGHRS, CDR2 YFSETQ. Trimming cost V 5 bases and J 6 bases; bases outside gene matches: 7. CDR3 nucleotides: TGCGCCAGCAGGTATACAGGGGGGAGCAATGAGCAGTTCTTC. Translated: CASRYTGGSNEQFF.

This clone was recorded only once. This rearrangement joins TRBV7-6 to TRBJ1-5; D perhaps matches TRBD1 (5 bases). V was pared by 5 bases and J by 2 bases, with 19 bases between. Germline V CDR1 and CDR2: SGHVS, FNYEAQ. The CDR3 runs to 17 residues. The CDR3 is CASSLGTGVIRNQPQHF. The CDR3 nucleotides read TGTGCCAGCAGCCTCGGTACGGGGGTCATACGCAATCAGCCCCAGCATTTT.